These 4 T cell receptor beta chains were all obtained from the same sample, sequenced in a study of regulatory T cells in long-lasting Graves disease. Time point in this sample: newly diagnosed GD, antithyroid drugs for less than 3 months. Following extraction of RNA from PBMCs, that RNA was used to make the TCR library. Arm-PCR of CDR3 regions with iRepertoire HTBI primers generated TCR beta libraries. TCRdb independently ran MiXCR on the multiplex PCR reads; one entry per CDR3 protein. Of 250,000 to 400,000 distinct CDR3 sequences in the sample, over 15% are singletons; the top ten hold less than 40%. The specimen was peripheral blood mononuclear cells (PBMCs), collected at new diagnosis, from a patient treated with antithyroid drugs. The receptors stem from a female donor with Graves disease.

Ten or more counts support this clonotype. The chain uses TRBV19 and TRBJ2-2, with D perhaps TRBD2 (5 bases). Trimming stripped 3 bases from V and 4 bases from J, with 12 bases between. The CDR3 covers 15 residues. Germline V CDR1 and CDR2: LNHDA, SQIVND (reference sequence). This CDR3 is CASSMASLVTGELFF. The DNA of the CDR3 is TGTGCCAGTAGTATGGCTAGCTTAGTCACCGGGGAGCTGTTTTTT.

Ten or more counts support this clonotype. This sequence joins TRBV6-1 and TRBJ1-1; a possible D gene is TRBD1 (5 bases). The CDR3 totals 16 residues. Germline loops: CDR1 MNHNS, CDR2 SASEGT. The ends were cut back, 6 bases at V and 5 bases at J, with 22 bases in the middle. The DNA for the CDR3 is TGTGCCAGCAGACGAGGGAGAGGGGCCTCCGGGACTGAAGCTTTCTTT. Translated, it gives CASRRGRGASGTEAFF.

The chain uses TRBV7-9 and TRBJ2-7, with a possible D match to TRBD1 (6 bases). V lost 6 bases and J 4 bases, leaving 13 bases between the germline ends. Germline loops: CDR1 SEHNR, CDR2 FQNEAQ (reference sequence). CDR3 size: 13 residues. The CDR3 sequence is CASRSDRSYEQYF. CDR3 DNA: TGTGCCAGCAGGTCGGACAGATCATACGAGCAGTACTTC.

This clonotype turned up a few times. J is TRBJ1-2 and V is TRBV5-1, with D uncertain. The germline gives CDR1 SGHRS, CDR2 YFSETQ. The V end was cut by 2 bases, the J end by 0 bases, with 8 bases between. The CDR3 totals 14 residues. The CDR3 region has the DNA TGCGCCAGCAGCTTCGAGGGAGCTAACTATGGCTACACCTTC. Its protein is CASSFEGANYGYTF.